Following are 8 T cell receptor beta chains from one sample sequenced in a study of T cells after yellow fever vaccination. TCRdb reanalysed the 5' RACE reads using MiXCR and keeps one entry per CDR3 protein. The sample has 50,000 to 60,000 distinct CDR3 sequences, approximately 5.7% seen once. Sequenced material: PBMCs, either bulk or a sorted T-cell subset (CD4+, CD8+, memory, or dextramer-sorted; not recorded which), taken on the day of the yellow fever booster vaccination. These receptors all come from a man younger than 30 who received the YFV17D yellow fever vaccine.

This clonotype came up a few times. This chain uses TRBV6-2 or TRBV6-3 with TRBJ2-2; tentatively, D is TRBD1 (5 bases). The V gene lost 6 bases and the J gene lost 1 base, with 15 bases spanning the gap. Germline V gene sequence: CDR1 MNHEY, CDR2 SVGEGT. The CDR3 is 16 residues long. The CDR3 nucleotides read TGTGCCAGCAGCCCTCTCCCAGGGAAGAACACCGGGGAGCTGTTTTTT. Protein sequence: CASSPLPGKNTGELFF.

The V and J genes are TRBV5-1 and TRBJ1-4; 8 nucleotides align to TRBD1. The CDR3 loop spans 15 amino acids. J was trimmed by 3 bases and V by 2 bases; bases with no gene match: 3. The germline V gene encodes CDR1 SGHRS and CDR2 YFSETQ. The chain's CDR3 is CASSFLTGANEKLFF. The CDR3 nucleotides read TGCGCCAGCAGCTTCCTGACAGGGGCTAATGAAAAACTGTTTTTT.

There are many counts of this clonotype. This chain joins TRBV25-1 and TRBJ1-6; D gene uncertain. Germline V gene sequence: CDR1 MGHDK, CDR2 SYGVNS. The CDR3 extends over 16 amino acids. V dropped 4 bases and J dropped 3 bases, with 13 bases sitting between them. In DNA form, the CDR3 reads TGTGCCAGCAGTGGAGGCGGGCCCGGCTATAATTCACCCCTCCACTTT. It yields the protein CASSGGGPGYNSPLHF.

This clonotype was observed many times. The rearrangement joins TRBV27 to TRBJ2-1, with 9 nucleotides matching TRBD2. The CDR3 runs 18 residues. V lost 6 bases and J lost 4; bases outside the gene matches: 16. CDR1 is MNHEY and CDR2 is SMNVEV in the germline V gene (reference sequence). The CDR3 region is CASRPHGAGGKFYNEQFF. CDR3 coding DNA: TGTGCCAGCAGGCCGCATGGAGCGGGAGGTAAATTTTACAATGAGCAGTTCTTC.

This clonotype was detected a few times. The DNA of the CDR3 is TGTGCCAGCAGCCCGTCGGACAGGGGCAATCAGCCCCAGCATTTT. Amino acid sequence: CASSPSDRGNQPQHF. This chain links TRBV7-6 with TRBJ1-5; 8 bases align to TRBD1. The CDR3 is 15 amino acids. Losses at the gene ends were 5 bases for V and 2 bases for J; bases not matched to a gene: 5. Germline loops: CDR1 SGHVS, CDR2 FNYEAQ.

This clonotype was found a few times. This sequence joins TRBV11-2 and TRBJ1-1; weak D call: TRBD1 (5 bases). The CDR3 loop spans 13 amino acids. Germline V lookup: CDR1 SGHAT, CDR2 FQNNGV. The ends were cut back, 3 bases at V and 5 bases at J, with 10 bases in the middle. CDR3 bases: TGTGCCAGCAGCTTTCAGGGAGGTACTGAAGCTTTCTTT. Translation: CASSFQGGTEAFF.

This chain connects TRBV28 to TRBJ2-7; 7 nucleotides line up with TRBD1. The V gene's germline CDR1 is MDHEN and CDR2 SYDVKM. This CDR3 region has 14 residues. V trimming: 6 bases; J trimming: 3 bases; junction bases outside the gene matches: 8. The CDR3 is CASRYRDSDYEQYV. The DNA for the CDR3 is TGTGCCAGCAGATACCGGGACAGCGACTACGAGCAGTACGTC.

The gene calls are TRBV9 and TRBJ2-1, with 13 positions matching TRBD2. The V and J ends lost 3 bases and 8 bases, in that order; junction bases with no gene match: 5. Germline lookup yields CDR1 SGDLS and CDR2 YYNGEE. The CDR3 length is 15 residues. The CDR3 DNA sequence: TGTGCCAGCAGCGAGACTAGCGGGGGGCTCTATGAGCAGTTCTTC. Its translation: CASSETSGGLYEQFF.